These 27 T cell receptor beta chains came from one sample sequenced in a study of cytomegalovirus exposure and HLA in healthy donors. The PCR made use of 60 Vbeta and 13 Jbeta primers. Using immunoSEQ multiplex PCR, the repertoire was profiled, and TCRdb retains in-frame clones only, with some absent. Here the sample spans 150,000 to 200,000 clones, around 80% being singletons. Material: PBMCs. The receptors come from a middle-aged woman in good health and CMV-seropositive.

Remarks on this clone: The sample carries other DNA sequences with the same CDR3. This chain links TRBV27 with TRBJ1-5, with D tentatively TRBD1 (5 bases). Germline CDR1 reads MNHEY; CDR2 reads SMNVEV (reference sequence). Trimming took 8 bases from V and 9 from J, leaving 20 bases between them. The CDR3 spans 14 residues. CDR3 loop: CASRGGTANGPQHF. The DNA of the CDR3 is TGTGCCAGCCGGGGGGGGACGGCCAATGGGCCCCAGCATTTT.

Comments on this clone: An end of the junction differs from the germline gene, which may be a read error. The rearrangement joins TRBV7-6 to TRBJ2-4; TRBD1 matches at 7 bases. The germline CDR1 and CDR2 sequences are SGHVS and FNYEAQ. The CDR3 runs to 18 residues. The CDR3 bases are TGTGCCAGCAGCTTAGACGCCACAGGGGCCTTAGCCAAAAACAGTCAGTACTTC. Protein: CASSLDATGALAKNSQYF.

V and J are TRBV5-1 and TRBJ2-5; D is possibly TRBD2 (7 bases). V was clipped by 3 bases and J by 5 bases, with 14 bases between them. Germline assignment: CDR1 SGHRS and CDR2 YFSETQ. CDR3 size: 14 residues. In DNA, the CDR3 is TGCGCCAGCAGCTACTCGGGGGGCGGGGAGACCCAGTACTTC. Translating it yields CASSYSGGGETQYF.

The chain links TRBV5-4 to TRBJ2-5, with a possible D match to TRBD2 (5 bases). Germline-derived CDR1 and CDR2 are SGHNT and YYREEE (reference sequence). The CDR3 has 13 residues. V shed 3 bases and J shed 5 bases, with 11 bases lying between them. The DNA of the CDR3 is TGTGCCAGCAGCTCGCGAAGGGAGGAGACCCAGTACTTC. Translated: CASSSRREETQYF.

On this clone itself: One junction end disagrees with the germline gene, perhaps due to a read error. The chain links TRBV7-9 to TRBJ2-7, with TRBD2 matching over 11 bases. In germline, CDR1 is SEHNR, CDR2 FQNEAQ (reference sequence). The CDR3 covers 14 residues. The DNA of the CDR3 is TGTGCCAGCAGCCTAGCGGGGGGAAACTACGAGCAGTACTTC. Its protein is CASSLAGGNYEQYF.

The gene calls are TRBV11-2 and TRBJ2-1; a possible D gene is TRBD1 (6 bases). Trimming pared 5 bases from V and 9 bases from J, leaving 17 bases between. Germline V gene lookup returns CDR1 SGHAT and CDR2 FQNNGV. CDR3 size: 14 residues. CDR3: CASSRPGVDPEQFF. The CDR3 DNA follows: TGTGCCAGCAGCCGACCAGGGGTGGATCCTGAGCAGTTCTTC. Filled out from reference TRBV11-2 and TRBJ2-1, the complete variable domain reads EAGVAQSPRYKIIEKRQSVAFWCNPISGHATLYWYQQILGQGPKLLIQFQNNGVVDDSQLPKDRFSAERLKGVDSTLKIQPAKLEDSAVYLCASSRPGVDPEQFFGPGTRLTVL.

The chain has TRBV28 and TRBJ2-5, with D possibly TRBD1 on 5 matching bases. The J call is in doubt because the DNA end fits TRBJ2-7 better. This CDR3 has 13 amino acids. CDR1 and CDR2 from the germline V gene are MDHEN and SYDVKM. The CDR3 is CASSLTGKYEQYF. CDR3 sequence (DNA): TGTGCCAGCAGTTTAACAGGCAAATACGAGCAGTACTTC.

The sample holds a few counts of this clone. V and J are TRBV5-4 and TRBJ2-5; 7 nucleotides match TRBD2. Germline trimming cut 4 bases from V and 3 bases from J; bases unmatched to any gene: 9. Germline V gene data show CDR1 as SGHNT and CDR2 as YYREEE (reference sequence). This CDR3 region has 15 residues. DNA for the CDR3: TGTGCCAGCAGCCTTGGGGGGGGTAGAGAAGAGACCCAGTACTTC. Its protein is CASSLGGGREETQYF.

This chain joins TRBV5-1 and TRBJ2-3; 7 nucleotides align to TRBD2. Trimming removed 0 bases from V and 2 bases from J; junction bases left unmatched: 9. This CDR3 contains 17 residues. Germline CDR1 reads SGHRS; CDR2 reads YFSETQ. The CDR3 nucleotides are TGCGCCAGCAGCTTGGCCCGTGGGGGGGAGTTCACAGATACGCAGTATTTT. This translates into CASSLARGGEFTDTQYF. The full variable domain, completed using reference TRBV5-1 and TRBJ2-3, is KAGVTQTPRYLIKTRGQQVTLSCSPISGHRSVSWYQQTPGQGLQFLFEYFSETQRNKGNFPGRFSGRQFSNSRSEMNVSTLELGDSALYLCASSLARGGEFTDTQYFGPGTRLTVL.

V gene TRBV7-3 combines with J gene TRBJ2-1; 7 bases line up with TRBD1. The CDR3 totals 15 residues. V trimming: 5 bases; J trimming: 6 bases; junction bases outside the gene matches: 10. Germline CDR1 SGHTA, CDR2 FQGTGA. Written as DNA, the CDR3 is TGTGCCAGCAGCCTGACAGGGTCCGGCACCAATGAGCAGTTCTTC. It encodes CASSLTGSGTNEQFF.

The chain combines TRBV28 with TRBJ1-1; D is perhaps TRBD1 (5 bases). Looked up from germline, CDR1 is MDHEN and CDR2 is SYDVKM. The CDR3 has 13 residues. V was shortened by 3 bases and J by 5 bases, with 10 bases between the two germline ends. CDR3 coding DNA: TGTGCCAGCAGTTTTGCAGGGAGGACTGAAGCTTTCTTT. Its protein product is CASSFAGRTEAFF.

A remark on this clone: Different DNA sequences within this sample yield the same CDR3. This chain uses TRBV5-1 with TRBJ2-3; 7 nucleotides line up with TRBD2. The CDR3 contains 14 residues. The junction had 1 base not matched to a gene; V was cut back by 2 bases and J by 1 base. Germline lookup yields CDR1 SGHRS and CDR2 YFSETQ. This chain's CDR3 is CASSLSGGTDTQYF. The CDR3 nucleotides are TGCGCCAGCAGCTTAAGCGGGGGCACAGATACGCAGTATTTT.

The chain employs TRBV7-7 and TRBJ1-2, with D tentatively TRBD1 (5 bases). CDR1 SSHAT and CDR2 FNYEAQ come from the germline V gene (reference sequence). Trimming removed 4 bases at V and 6 bases at J, with 9 bases between. CDR3 size: 12 residues. CDR3 residues: CASSSGIDGYTF. DNA for the CDR3: TGTGCCAGCAGCTCAGGGATCGATGGCTACACCTTC.

J is TRBJ1-2 and V is TRBV7-9, with TRBD1 identical over 8 bases. The length of the CDR3 is 15 residues. The germline V gene encodes CDR1 SEHNR and CDR2 FQNEAQ (reference sequence). Unmatched junction bases numbered 6, after V lost 5 bases and J lost 1 base. The CDR3 DNA reads as TGTGCCAGCAGCCCAGGGACAGGAGGTAACTATGGCTACACCTTC. Residues: CASSPGTGGNYGYTF. Using reference TRBV7-9 and TRBJ1-2 for the parts outside the CDR3, the full variable domain is DTGVSQNPRHKITKRGQNVTFRCDPISEHNRLYWYRQTLGQGPEFLTYFQNEAQLEKSRLLSDRFSAERPKGSFSTLEIQRTEQGDSAMYLCASSPGTGGNYGYTFGSGTRLTVV.

V usage is TRBV7-8 and J usage is TRBJ2-5, with TRBD2 identical over 13 bases. In germline, CDR1 is SGHVS, CDR2 FQNEAQ. This CDR3 comprises 15 residues. J was trimmed by 4 bases and V by 5 bases; bases with no gene match: 4. CDR3 region: CASSQGLAGRETQYF. CDR3 coding DNA: TGTGCCAGCAGCCAGGGACTAGCGGGGAGAGAGACCCAGTACTTC. Filled out from reference TRBV7-8 and TRBJ2-5, the complete variable domain reads GAGVSQSPRYKVAKRGQDVALRCDPISGHVSLFWYQQALGQGPEFLTYFQNEAQLDKSGLPSDRFFAERPEGSVSTLKIQRTQQEDSAVYLCASSQGLAGRETQYFGPGTRLLVL.

In its sample, this clone was seen many times. This sequence joins TRBV6-1 and TRBJ1-1, with 7 bases fitting TRBD1. Germline loops: CDR1 MNHNS, CDR2 SASEGT. Unmatched junction bases numbered 16, after V lost 4 bases and J lost 11 bases. CDR3 size: 15 residues. CDR3 in amino acids: CASSAGRTGLIGAFF. In DNA form, the CDR3 reads TGTGCCAGCAGTGCGGGTCGGACAGGCCTAATAGGGGCTTTCTTT.

This clone was recorded once. V and J are TRBV10-3 and TRBJ2-2; perhaps TRBD1 as D (6 bases). The germline V gene has CDR1 ENHRY and CDR2 SYGVKD. V gave up 5 bases and J gave up 4 bases, with 17 bases separating them. The CDR3 consists of 16 residues. The DNA of the CDR3 is TGTGCCATCAGTAAAAACCAGGGGATGGTCACCGGGGAGCTGTTTTTT. Protein product: CAISKNQGMVTGELFF.

The rearrangement joins TRBV7-3 to TRBJ1-6; D gene ambiguous. CDR1 is SGHTA, CDR2 FQGTGA, per germline. The CDR3 is made up of 13 amino acids. Trimming stripped 5 bases from V and 7 bases from J, with 9 bases between. CDR3 sequence (DNA): TGTGCCAGCAGCGGGCAGGCAAATTCACCCCTCCACTTT. Translated, it gives CASSGQANSPLHF.

This clone was recorded a few times. The chain has TRBV29-1 and TRBJ1-1, with D possibly TRBD1 on 5 matching bases. The CDR3 runs to 12 residues. Germline V lookup: CDR1 SQVTM, CDR2 ANQGSEA. Deletions cut 8 bases from V and 7 bases from J, with 17 bases between. The CDR3 sequence is CSFRDANLEAFF. The CDR3 region has the DNA TGCAGCTTCAGGGATGCCAACCTTGAAGCTTTCTTT.

A single count supports this clone. The rearrangement uses TRBV23-1 and TRBJ1-2, with D uncertain. TRBV23-1 is designated an ORF whose function remains uncertain. This CDR3 has 15 residues. V lost 7 bases, J lost 4 bases, and 19 bases lay in between. CDR3 loop: CASNHPSGFPYGYTF. The CDR3 DNA reads TGCGCCAGCAACCACCCCTCGGGGTTTCCCTATGGCTACACCTTC.

The chain combines TRBV2 with TRBJ2-2; D might be TRBD2 (7 bases). The germline gives CDR1 SNHLY, CDR2 FYNNEI. This CDR3 has 13 residues. V was trimmed by 6 bases and J by 4 bases, leaving 9 bases between them. The CDR3 DNA reads as TGTGCCAGCAGGGGGGGGCGCACCGGGGAGCTGTTTTTT. Translating gives CASRGGRTGELFF.

V usage is TRBV7-3 and J usage is TRBJ2-1; 7 bases are shared with TRBD2. J lost 4 bases, V lost 2 bases, and 8 bases had no gene match. The CDR3 is 16 amino acids. The germline gives CDR1 SGHTA, CDR2 FQGTGA. The CDR3 nucleotides are TGTGCCAGCAGCTTACTTGGCGGGGGTATGTACAATGAGCAGTTCTTC. Protein: CASSLLGGGMYNEQFF.

This clone is a singleton in its sample. V gene TRBV5-1 combines with J gene TRBJ1-2; D gene uncertain. The germline CDR1 and CDR2 sequences are SGHRS and YFSETQ. This CDR3 is built from 13 residues. The V end lost 1 base, the J end lost 7 bases, and 11 bases lay between the germline ends. The DNA for the CDR3 is TGCGCCAGCAGCTTGATGTCGGAGGGTGGCTACACCTTC. Translation gives CASSLMSEGGYTF.

This rearrangement joins TRBV5-1 to TRBJ2-7, with 8 bases identical to TRBD1. The V segment lost 0 bases and the J segment 2 bases; nucleotides outside the gene matches: 1. Germline V gene lookup returns CDR1 SGHRS and CDR2 YFSETQ. The CDR3 contains 14 residues. The CDR3 is CASSLGTGPYEQYF. CDR3 bases: TGCGCCAGCAGCTTGGGGACAGGGCCCTACGAGCAGTACTTC.

This clone was seen only once. Other DNA sequences in the same sample also yield this CDR3. The rearrangement uses TRBV19 and TRBJ1-5; 8 bases are shared with TRBD1. CDR3 length equals 14 residues. J lost 2 bases, V lost 6 bases, and 3 bases had no gene match. Germline V gene data show CDR1 as LNHDA and CDR2 as SQIVND (reference sequence). CDR3 in DNA: TGTGCCAGTAGCCAGACAGGGGGCAATCAGCCCCAGCATTTT. Residues: CASSQTGGNQPQHF.

The V and J genes are TRBV4-1 and TRBJ1-2; TRBD1 matches 7 bases. J gave up 6 bases and V 1 base, and 11 bases lay outside the gene matches. This CDR3 is 16 amino acids long. Germline CDR1 and CDR2: MGHRA and YSYEKL. Written as DNA, the CDR3 is TGCGCCAGCAGCCAAGTGTTGAGGGGGCGCCTTAATGGCTACACCTTC. Amino acid sequence: CASSQVLRGRLNGYTF.

The chain employs TRBV2 and TRBJ1-2, with D unclear. This CDR3 comprises 13 residues. In germline, CDR1 is SNHLY, CDR2 FYNNEI. With 9 bases removed from V and 6 bases from J, the gap between germline ends came to 17 bases. This CDR3 reads CASRGEAGNGYTF. CDR3 in DNA: TGTGCCAGTCGTGGGGAGGCTGGCAATGGCTACACCTTC.